This TCR beta chain was obtained from a study of Tregs in tolerant kidney transplant recipients (dated by TCRdb to between 2017 and 2020). For the study in its entirety: The transplants used related donors along with nonmyeloablative bone marrow transplantation, and in the human trials mixed chimerism was transient. The study applied TCRbeta sequencing to find donor-specific regulatory T cells before combined kidney and bone marrow transplantation and then followed those same cells after transplant.

For CDR1 and CDR2, the germline V gene (reference sequence) lists DFQATT and SNEGSKA. Between the V and J ends, shortened by 7 bases and 12 bases respectively, the junction contains 12 bases. The CDR3 measures 10 amino acids from cysteine to phenylalanine. Just the 30-base CDR3 DNA is kept, in frame starting at base 1. This sample's time point label indicates: blood sample drawn before combined kidney and bone marrow transplant. Thawed PBMCs were FACS-sorted into unstimulated Tregs (CD4+CD25+CD127-), CD4+ non-Tregs (CD4+CD25-), CD4 cells and CD8 cells. The patients were several recipients of combined kidney and bone marrow transplants from the ITN036ST trial, and samples were available only from these trial subjects. Healthy control blood was processed to PBMCs by Ficoll density gradient and cryopreserved, and patient PBMCs were collected before and after transplant. For TCRbeta CDR3 sequencing, genomic DNA was extracted from sorted cells using the QIAGEN DNeasy Blood and Tissue Kit. Through immunoSEQ, high-throughput TCRbeta CDR3 sequencing was done commercially, including PCR amplification with internal controls and bias correction. Per the original workflow: Unique productive TCRbeta sequences were defined by CDR3 nucleotide sequence when primers matched and otherwise by CDR3 amino acid sequence together with Vbeta and Jbeta genes. To correct for sorting error, sequences found in more than one sorted population at a frequency ratio of 2:1 or less were discarded, and the remaining shared sequences were assigned to the population with the higher frequency. Sequences were defined as donor-reactive when expanded at least 5-fold in CFSE-low cells versus unstimulated cells and present at a frequency of at least 0.01% in CFSE-low cells. Jensen-Shannon divergence, calculated on the top 100 TCRbeta sequences ranked by frequency, was used to quantify repertoire divergence. For samples with multiple sequencing runs, sorting error was corrected in each run separately before the runs were combined. As stored in TCRdb, this immuneACCESS dataset retains in-frame rearrangements with V and J assigned. A fraction of the clones does not appear; measured against another copy, unresolved V genes explain less than half of the discrepancy, and the remainder lacks a known reason. From that table come the V and J calls and clone size; the DNA was used to work out D and trimming. The sample table contains 98,000 or so clones; only one count was recorded for 90% of them. The top ten constitute 0.34% of the sample.

Here is what the overall study found, with its caveats: The most biologically relevant and donor-specific TCRbeta repertoire appeared to be identified by expanding Tregs with activated donor B cells. The study was constrained by small patient numbers, and validation of the findings is required in larger populations and under other immunosuppression protocols. Biological reproducibility was not directly assessed, although technical replication error appeared to be minimal. For some patients, the PCR primers changed as time went on, which meant samples from those patients could not be compared with one another at the nucleotide level. Donor-specific Treg expansion exceeded global Treg expansion in tolerant patients, suggesting antigen-driven rather than nonspecific expansion.

This clone occurred once. Its target antigen remains unknown. No qualities accompany the bases; no much larger clone lies one base away. This TCR came from a human donor who received a combined kidney and bone marrow transplant. This chain joins TRBV20-1 to TRBJ1-4, with no confident D gene call. Sample: CD4+ T cells from blood, taken before the transplant. CDR3 loop: CSVPDAELFF. The nucleotide sequence is TGCAGTGTTCCTGACGCGGAACTGTTTTTT.